This T cell receptor (beta chain) was sequenced in a study of shared clonotypes between healthy human individuals. The assay used deep level. The unsorted PBMC sample used ten immunoSEQ deep assay plates. Libraries were prepared by immunoSEQ multiplex PCR; TCRdb keeps only in-frame clonotypes and omits some of them. The data show about 510,000 clones, about four fifths seen once. As for this clone: The antigen is unknown.

Between the trimmed V and J ends, which lost 6 bases and 7 bases, there was a span of 12 bases. This CDR3 has 11 residues. The germline CDR1 and CDR2 sequences are SQVTM and ANQGSEA. The study's findings and limits: Sampling covered nothing but blood. Tissue TCR repertoires likely differ from those found in blood.

Sequencing was done on a sample of PBMCs. The sequence was obtained from a woman between 35 and 50 years old in good health. Some clones in this sample may be carry-over from other donors' samples. This sequence joins TRBV29-1 and TRBJ1-1, with D uncertain. The CDR3 bases are TGCAGCGTCATTAGGACTGTTGAAGCTTTCTTT. It yields the protein CSVIRTVEAFF.